Listed below are T cell receptor beta chains from one sample, sequenced in a study of blood T cell repertoires in COVID-19. The protocol was immunoSEQ multiplex PCR, while the TCRdb copy is restricted to in-frame clones and leaves out a portion. The profile shows approximately 280,000 clones, 86% of them singletons. Sequencing input: PBMCs or T cells enriched from blood (not recorded which). The receptors shown here come from a woman between 18 and 29 years old who had recovered from COVID-19. The CDR3 runs from the conserved cysteine through the conserved F or W. D genes are given only for firm matches.

V gene: TRBV29-1; J gene: TRBJ1-3; D gene: TRBD1; CDR3 protein: CSVQLDRERYSGNTIYF
V gene: TRBV6-4; J gene: TRBJ2-7; D gene: .; CDR3 protein: CASSDRAEDYEQYF
V gene: TRBV29-1; J gene: TRBJ1-1; D gene: TRBD1; CDR3 protein: CSVGGTGGFSEAFF
V gene: TRBV9; J gene: TRBJ2-1; D gene: TRBD2; CDR3 protein: CASSPGTSGYNEQFF
V gene: TRBV15; J gene: TRBJ1-3; D gene: .; CDR3 protein: CATSRDPGGNTIYF
V gene: TRBV19; J gene: TRBJ1-6; D gene: TRBD1; CDR3 protein: CASSMGRRTGNSPLHF
V gene: TRBV28; J gene: TRBJ1-2; D gene: .; CDR3 protein: CASSFRGGGQGNGYTF
V gene: TRBV11-2; J gene: TRBJ2-5; D gene: .; CDR3 protein: CASSLSPTGETQYF
V gene: TRBV6-5; J gene: TRBJ1-1; D gene: TRBD1; CDR3 protein: CASSFDPGTGKTEAFF
V gene: TRBV2; J gene: TRBJ1-3; D gene: .; CDR3 protein: CASKGVNRRNTIYF
V gene: TRBV5-6; J gene: TRBJ1-6; D gene: TRBD1; CDR3 protein: CASSEDRGTYNSPLHF
V gene: TRBV4-1; J gene: TRBJ2-5; D gene: .; CDR3 protein: CASSQWARETQYF
V gene: TRBV6-5; J gene: TRBJ1-2; D gene: TRBD1; CDR3 protein: CASSPTRTGYGYTF
V gene: TRBV6-5; J gene: TRBJ1-5; D gene: .; CDR3 protein: CASSYARADQPQHF
V gene: TRBV28; J gene: TRBJ2-2; D gene: TRBD2; CDR3 protein: CASSSGLAGDTGELFF
V gene: TRBV6-5; J gene: TRBJ2-1; D gene: TRBD2; CDR3 protein: CASSLSGTYNEQFF
V gene: TRBV25-1; J gene: TRBJ2-3; D gene: .; CDR3 protein: CASSEGDQGATDTQYF
V gene: TRBV10-2; J gene: TRBJ1-5; D gene: TRBD1; CDR3 protein: CASSEGTGVQPQHF
V gene: TRBV27; J gene: TRBJ1-6; D gene: .; CDR3 protein: CASHRVGEGSPLHF
V gene: TRBV5-1; J gene: TRBJ2-1; D gene: .; CDR3 protein: CASSLATGDEQFF
V gene: TRBV6-1; J gene: TRBJ1-2; D gene: .; CDR3 protein: CASSEGTAHGYTF
V gene: TRBV28; J gene: TRBJ2-4; D gene: .; CDR3 protein: CASSEQGETKNIQYF
V gene: TRBV28; J gene: TRBJ2-2; D gene: TRBD1; CDR3 protein: CASRQGFPGELFF
V gene: TRBV6-5; J gene: TRBJ1-5; D gene: .; CDR3 protein: CASSYSRDQPQHF
V gene: TRBV12-2; J gene: TRBJ1-2; D gene: .; CDR3 protein: CASRLVVQGGSQGYTF
V gene: TRBV7-3; J gene: TRBJ2-7; D gene: TRBD1; CDR3 protein: CASSLTGGHSYEQYF
V gene: TRBV6-4; J gene: TRBJ2-7; D gene: .; CDR3 protein: CASSVPETDSYEQYF
V gene: TRBV4-3; J gene: TRBJ1-6; D gene: .; CDR3 protein: CASSQDRGLVGNSPLHF
V gene: TRBV11-2; J gene: TRBJ2-1; D gene: TRBD2; CDR3 protein: CASRGLAGIYNEQFF
V gene: TRBV9; J gene: TRBJ1-4; D gene: .; CDR3 protein: CASSVDSGVVFEKLFF
V gene: TRBV10-3; J gene: TRBJ2-7; D gene: TRBD2; CDR3 protein: CAISESVAGDSGEQYF
V gene: TRBV6-5; J gene: TRBJ2-1; D gene: .; CDR3 protein: CASSYSTVRVWNEQFF
V gene: TRBV30; J gene: TRBJ1-2; D gene: .; CDR3 protein: CAWIGGNGYTF
V gene: TRBV30; J gene: TRBJ1-2; D gene: .; CDR3 protein: CAFHRDGYGYTF
V gene: TRBV10-1; J gene: TRBJ2-3; D gene: .; CDR3 protein: CATGDTQYF
V gene: TRBV14; J gene: TRBJ2-7; D gene: .; CDR3 protein: CASSTFSSGSHEQYF
V gene: TRBV6-6; J gene: TRBJ1-1; D gene: .; CDR3 protein: CASSYRGGVETEAFF
V gene: TRBV4-1; J gene: TRBJ1-3; D gene: .; CDR3 protein: CASSQASGNTIYF